These 20 T cell receptor beta chains originate from one sample sequenced in a study of control samples from healthy donors and cancer patients. Produced via immunoSEQ multiplex PCR; TCRdb's table is partial and in-frame only. The data show roughly 80,000 clones, 89% seen once. Sequencing input: blood. The origin of the receptors is a man aged 45-65 years in good health.

This chain joins TRBV24-1 and TRBJ1-5, with D possibly TRBD1 on 6 matching bases. The V end was cut by 7 bases, the J end by 1 base, with 13 bases between. This CDR3 comprises 15 residues. CDR1 KGHDR and CDR2 SFDVKD come from the germline V gene. CDR3 sequence reads: CATSDGGLSNQPQHF. Written as DNA, the CDR3 is TGTGCCACCAGCGACGGGGGGCTAAGCAATCAGCCCCAGCATTTT.

This rearrangement joins TRBV18 to TRBJ2-1; tentative D call: TRBD2 (5 bases). The germline V and J ends were trimmed by 6 bases and 7 bases, with 7 bases remaining between them. CDR1 is KGHSH, CDR2 LQKENI, per germline. This CDR3 comprises 11 residues. CDR3: CASSPGNEQFF. CDR3 coding DNA: TGTGCCAGCTCCCCGGGGAATGAGCAGTTCTTC.

CDR3 protein: CRVQGIHGYTF. The CDR3 DNA reads as TGCAGAGTCCAGGGGATCCATGGCTACACCTTC. The genes are TRBV20-1 and TRBJ1-2, with D perhaps matching TRBD1 (6 bases). CDR3 length: 11 residues. The germline V gene has CDR1 DFQATT and CDR2 SNEGSKA (reference sequence).

This chain uses TRBV18 with TRBJ2-6; D is unclear. This CDR3 spans 15 amino acids. Germline V gene lookup returns CDR1 KGHSH and CDR2 LQKENI. V was shortened by 0 bases and J by 1 base, with 4 bases between the two germline ends. CDR3 sequence reads: CASSPPGSGANVLTF. In DNA, the CDR3 is TGTGCCAGCTCACCACCGGGGTCTGGGGCCAACGTCCTGACTTTC.

J is TRBJ1-5 and V is TRBV29-1; D gene unclear. Trimming pared 4 bases from V and 0 bases from J, leaving 13 bases between. CDR3 size: 15 residues. Germline CDR1 and CDR2: SQVTM and ANQGSEA. The CDR3 sequence is CSVGWSEYSNQPQHF. The CDR3 DNA follows: TGCAGCGTTGGTTGGTCAGAGTATAGCAATCAGCCCCAGCATTTT.

Concerning this clone itself: One junction end does not reproduce the germline sequence, and a read error may be involved. This chain uses TRBV9 with TRBJ1-3, with 9 positions matching TRBD1. CDR1 is SGDLS, CDR2 YYNGEE, per germline. This CDR3 is built from 15 residues. The CDR3: CASSQLQGAGNTIYF. The CDR3 region has the DNA TGTGCCAGCAGCCAGCTACAGGGGGCTGGGAACACCATATATTTT.

The count of this clone is one. V and J are TRBV11-3 and TRBJ2-3, with 8 bases aligning to TRBD2. The CDR3 consists of 15 residues. Germline trimming cut 5 bases from V and 8 bases from J; bases unmatched to any gene: 12. CDR1 SGHNT and CDR2 YENEEA come from the germline V gene. The CDR3 DNA follows: TGTGCCAGCAGCCCTGTAAGCGGGGGCGGCGGTACGCAGTATTTT. Protein sequence: CASSPVSGGGGTQYF.

The chain links TRBV28 to TRBJ2-7; 7 positions match TRBD1. V was clipped by 4 bases and J by 4 bases; unmatched bases: 7. The CDR3 totals 14 residues. The germline V gene encodes CDR1 MDHEN and CDR2 SYDVKM. CDR3 residues: CASSSPGTAYEQYF. The CDR3 region has the DNA TGTGCCAGCAGTTCCCCTGGGACAGCTTACGAGCAGTACTTC.

Comments on this clone: The same CDR3 can be traced to other DNA sequences in this sample. The CDR3 loop is CASSEGGWQPQHF. The CDR3, as DNA: TGTGCCAGCAGCGAGGGAGGGTGGCAGCCCCAGCATTTT. The chain is built from TRBV2 and TRBJ1-5; D not resolved. The germline V gene has CDR1 SNHLY and CDR2 FYNNEI. V was trimmed by 6 bases and J by 7 bases, leaving 13 bases between them. The CDR3 spans 13 residues.

This clone has just a few counts. The chain is built from TRBV5-4 and TRBJ1-2; D is uncertain. The CDR3 is 12 amino acids. The V gene lost 0 bases and the J gene lost 10 bases, with 10 bases spanning the gap. Germline CDR1 and CDR2: SGHNT and YYREEE (reference sequence). The CDR3 DNA sequence: TGTGCCAGCAGCTTGGGGGCAGGTAACTACACCTTC. This sequence encodes CASSLGAGNYTF.

This sequence joins TRBV6-5 and TRBJ1-1; D not resolved. Germline loops: CDR1 MNHEY, CDR2 SVGAGI. The CDR3 runs to 12 residues. The V and J ends lost 8 bases and 2 bases respectively, with 9 bases between them. The CDR3: CASRPGNTEAFF. The CDR3 DNA reads as TGTGCCAGCCGACCAGGAAACACTGAAGCTTTCTTT.

Details on this clone: The junction does not match germline at one end; this may be a read error. The chain employs TRBV6-5 and TRBJ1-1; perhaps TRBD1 as D (5 bases). CDR3 length equals 14 residues. The germline CDR1 and CDR2 sequences are MNHEY and SVGAGI. The CDR3: CANSYAGGNTEAFF. The CDR3 DNA reads as TGTGCCAACAGTTACGCGGGGGGGAACACTGAAGCTTTCTTT.

The CDR3 sequence is CATSDSWTSGGLGELFF. The CDR3 DNA sequence: TGTGCCACCAGTGATTCCTGGACTAGCGGGGGGCTCGGGGAGCTGTTTTTT. The V gene is TRBV24-1, the J gene TRBJ2-2, with TRBD2 matching over 14 bases. With V trimmed by 2 bases and J by 7 bases, 5 bases remained unmatched. The CDR3 is 17 residues long. Germline values: CDR1 KGHDR, CDR2 SFDVKD.

The CDR3 sequence is CASSLVQGNTGELFF. DNA of the CDR3: TGTGCCAGCAGCTTGGTGCAGGGGAACACCGGGGAGCTGTTTTTT. This chain connects TRBV5-5 to TRBJ2-2; TRBD1 is a possible D gene (5 bases). V dropped 0 bases and J dropped 1 base, with 7 bases sitting between them. CDR3 size: 15 residues. Germline CDR1 SGHKS, CDR2 YYEKEE (reference sequence).

This clone was found once. The gene calls are TRBV4-1 and TRBJ2-5; unclear D gene. The V end lost 2 bases, the J end lost 5 bases, and 12 bases lay between the germline ends. Per the germline V gene, CDR1 is MGHRA and CDR2 is YSYEKL. The CDR3 is 14 amino acids. Here the CDR3 DNA reads TGCGCCAGCAGCCAATACGTGGACGGGGAGACCCAGTACTTC. It specifies CASSQYVDGETQYF.

The chain joins TRBV11-2 to TRBJ2-2, with no clear D. This CDR3 spans 15 amino acids. Germline V gene lookup returns CDR1 SGHAT and CDR2 FQNNGV. V shed 5 bases and J shed 4 bases, with 14 bases lying between them. The chain's CDR3 is CASSLQLAGTGELFF. The CDR3 coding sequence is TGTGCCAGCAGCCTTCAGTTAGCTGGCACCGGGGAGCTGTTTTTT.

The chain links TRBV6-5 to TRBJ2-7; 8 positions agree with TRBD1. The CDR3 is 16 amino acids. The junction had 7 bases not matched to a gene; V was cut back by 0 bases and J by 3 bases. In germline, CDR1 is MNHEY, CDR2 SVGAGI. The CDR3 here is CASSYSVATGGYEQYF. The CDR3 DNA reads as TGTGCCAGCAGTTACTCGGTCGCAACAGGGGGCTACGAGCAGTACTTC.

This rearrangement joins TRBV5-6 to TRBJ1-1; D not certain. The CDR3 length is 11 residues. Trimming took off 4 bases at V and 1 base at J, with 2 bases between the two ends. Per the germline V gene, CDR1 is SGHDT and CDR2 is YYEEEE. CDR3 region: CASSRNTEAFF. The CDR3 DNA sequence: TGTGCCAGCAGCAGGAACACTGAAGCTTTCTTT.

The chain uses TRBV19 and TRBJ1-2, with 7 positions matching TRBD1. The J segment lost 5 bases and the V segment lost 0 bases, leaving 3 bases of the junction unmatched. This CDR3 is built from 14 residues. Germline V CDR1 and CDR2: LNHDA, SQIVND (reference sequence). The DNA of the CDR3 is TGTGCCAGTAGTATAGATAAGGGGGCATATGGCTACACCTTC. It specifies CASSIDKGAYGYTF.

The chain links TRBV15 to TRBJ1-6; 7 bases fit TRBD1. The germline V gene encodes CDR1 LNHNV and CDR2 YYDKDF (reference sequence). The CDR3 is 15 residues long. Trimming at V came to 0 bases and at J to 10 bases, leaving 6 bases not matched to a gene. CDR3 amino acids: CATSRDRDSRSPLHF. The CDR3 DNA follows: TGTGCCACCAGCAGAGATAGGGACAGTAGGTCACCCCTCCACTTT.